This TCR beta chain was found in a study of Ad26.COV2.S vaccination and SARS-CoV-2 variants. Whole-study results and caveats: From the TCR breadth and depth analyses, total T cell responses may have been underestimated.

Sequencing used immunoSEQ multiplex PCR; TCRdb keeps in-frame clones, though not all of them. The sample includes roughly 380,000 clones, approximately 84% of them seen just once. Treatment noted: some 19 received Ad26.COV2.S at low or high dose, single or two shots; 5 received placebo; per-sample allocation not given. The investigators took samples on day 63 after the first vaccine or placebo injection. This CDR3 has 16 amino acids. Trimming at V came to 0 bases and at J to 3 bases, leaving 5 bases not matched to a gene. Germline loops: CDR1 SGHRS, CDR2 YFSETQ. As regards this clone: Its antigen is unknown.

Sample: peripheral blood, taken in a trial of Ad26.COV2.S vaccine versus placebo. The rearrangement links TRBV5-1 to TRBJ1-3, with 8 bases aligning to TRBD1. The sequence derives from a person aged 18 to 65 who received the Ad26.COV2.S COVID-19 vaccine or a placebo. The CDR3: CASSLAGDRFGNTIYF. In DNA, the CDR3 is TGCGCCAGCAGCTTGGCAGGGGACAGGTTTGGAAACACCATATATTTT. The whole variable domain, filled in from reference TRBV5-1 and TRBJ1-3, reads KAGVTQTPRYLIKTRGQQVTLSCSPISGHRSVSWYQQTPGQGLQFLFEYFSETQRNKGNFPGRFSGRQFSNSRSEMNVSTLELGDSALYLCASSLAGDRFGNTIYFGEGSWLTVV.